The T cell receptor beta chain under discussion was sequenced for a study of cytomegalovirus exposure and HLA in healthy donors. Study-wide background: For the approximately 420 genotyped donors, about 81% fell within the Caucasian-associated ancestry cluster.

Primers: 60 Vbeta forward and 13 Jbeta reverse. Here immunoSEQ multiplex PCR was the method, and the copy in TCRdb shows in-frame clones only, minus some. The sample lists about 180,000 clones, 65% to 85% occurring once. Among the donors, all were healthy bone marrow donors. This CDR3 is 16 amino acids long. V gave up 8 bases and J gave up 8 bases; unmatched junction bases: 15. The V gene's germline CDR1 is MRHNA and CDR2 SNTAGT. This chain connects TRBV6-4 to TRBJ1-4; 9 bases are a match to TRBD1. The sequencing sample was made of PBMCs. The sequence was collected from a girl aged 5 to 17 in good health and CMV-seropositive. The CDR3 coding sequence is TGTGCCAGCCCTAGATTTAAGGGACAGGGAGGCGAAAAACTGTTTTTT. Residues: CASPRFKGQGGEKLFF.